Below are 16 T cell receptor beta chains sequenced from a single sample in a study of regulatory T cells in long-lasting Graves disease. Building the TCR beta libraries relied on iRepertoire HTBI primers, and CDR3 regions underwent Arm-PCR. MiXCR, applied by TCRdb to the multiplex PCR reads, yields one record per CDR3 protein. The sample holds 700,000 or so distinct CDR3 sequences; about 30% are singletons and the top ten take under 50%. As for time point: persistent/refractory GD, antithyroid drugs over 5 years with positive TRAb. RNA from PBMCs was the source of the TCR library. Sequenced material: peripheral blood mononuclear cells (PBMCs), taken when the disease was refractory, from a patient treated with antithyroid drugs. Receptors were obtained from a female donor with Graves disease.

In this sample, this clonotype turned up a few times. The chain has TRBV30 and TRBJ2-5; TRBD1 might be the D (5 bases). Germline V CDR1 and CDR2: GTSNPN, SVGIG (reference sequence). CDR3 size: 13 residues. Trimming removed 1 base at V and 9 bases at J, with 15 bases between. The CDR3 spells CAWSARQSEAQYF. The DNA of the CDR3 is TGTGCCTGGAGTGCCCGACAGTCCGAGGCCCAGTACTTC.

This clonotype turned up a few times. The chain has TRBV12-5 and TRBJ1-5; 8 positions match TRBD1. V shed 4 bases, J shed 0 bases, and the junction held 8 bases outside the gene matches. Looked up from germline, CDR1 is LGHNT and CDR2 is FRNRAP. This CDR3 has 17 residues. In DNA, the CDR3 is TGTGCTAGTGGTTCCCGCCCGGACAGGGATAGCAATCAGCCCCAGCATTTT. This codes for CASGSRPDRDSNQPQHF.

The chain is built from TRBV10-3 and TRBJ2-2, with TRBD2 identical over 9 bases. Trimming took 2 bases from V and 6 from J; bases not matched to a gene: 4. Germline CDR1 ENHRY, CDR2 SYGVKD. The CDR3 extends over 15 amino acids. The CDR3 spells CAISEGLATAGELFF. DNA of the CDR3: TGTGCCATCAGTGAGGGACTAGCGACGGCCGGGGAGCTGTTTTTT.

This clonotype was recorded many times. The chain links TRBV6-1 to TRBJ1-4; D not resolved. In germline, CDR1 is MNHNS, CDR2 SASEGT. Between the trimmed V and J ends, which lost 7 bases and 3 bases, there was a span of 15 bases. CDR3 length: 15 amino acids. DNA of the CDR3: TGTGCCAGCAAAACGAACAGCGGTCCTAATGAAAAACTGTTTTTT. Protein sequence: CASKTNSGPNEKLFF.

This sequence joins TRBV29-1 and TRBJ2-7, with D uncertain. Germline lookup yields CDR1 SQVTM and CDR2 ANQGSEA. Deletions cut 1 base from V and 2 bases from J, with 12 bases between. The CDR3 is made up of 14 amino acids. In DNA, the CDR3 is TGCAGCGTTGAAGGGCAGTCACCAACCTACGAGCAGTACTTC. Translating gives CSVEGQSPTYEQYF.

This clonotype was seen a handful of times. The chain couples TRBV11-2 to TRBJ2-3; D perhaps matches TRBD1 (6 bases). This CDR3 is built from 14 residues. Looked up from germline, CDR1 is SGHAT and CDR2 is FQNNGV. V lost 1 base to trimming and J lost 5 bases, with 10 bases between them. CDR3 region: CASSLVEGGDTQYF. Written as DNA, the CDR3 is TGTGCCAGCAGCTTAGTAGAAGGGGGAGATACGCAGTATTTT.

V usage is TRBV6-1 and J usage is TRBJ2-2, with D maybe TRBD2 (6 bases). Trimming took 6 bases from V and 5 from J, leaving 10 bases between them. This CDR3 contains 13 residues. The germline gives CDR1 MNHNS, CDR2 SASEGT. The CDR3, as DNA: TGTGCCAGCAGGCGGGACCCTACCGGGGAGCTGTTTTTT. Residues: CASRRDPTGELFF.

The CDR3 reads CSASFSGRAGNEQYF. CDR3 DNA: TGCAGTGCTAGTTTCAGCGGGAGGGCCGGCAACGAGCAGTACTTC. This chain uses TRBV20-1 with TRBJ2-7; 10 bases align to TRBD2. The CDR3 loop spans 15 amino acids. Germline CDR1 DFQATT, CDR2 SNEGSKA (reference sequence). The junction had 10 bases not matched to a gene; V was cut back by 3 bases and J by 5 bases.

The chain employs TRBV3-1 and TRBJ2-5; 10 positions agree with TRBD2. The length of the CDR3 is 18 residues. J gave up 1 base and V 7 bases, and 15 bases lay outside the gene matches. The germline CDR1 and CDR2 sequences are LGHDT and YNNKEL (reference sequence). The CDR3 spells CASKSRTSGFRAQETQYF. The CDR3 coding sequence is TGTGCCAGCAAGAGCCGGACTAGCGGTTTTCGGGCCCAAGAGACCCAGTACTTC.

The rearrangement joins TRBV12-3 or TRBV12-4 to TRBJ1-5; D possibly corresponds to TRBD1 (6 bases). Trimming stripped 5 bases from V and 0 bases from J, with 23 bases between. The CDR3 is 19 residues long. As DNA, the CDR3 is TGTGCCAGCAGTCTTCTGGACAGTAGGCAAAGGTATAGCAATCAGCCCCAGCATTTT. It yields the protein CASSLLDSRQRYSNQPQHF.

This clonotype was counted many times. The chain has TRBV28 and TRBJ1-5; D possibly corresponds to TRBD1 (5 bases). The germline V gene encodes CDR1 MDHEN and CDR2 SYDVKM. The length of the CDR3 is 14 residues. V was cut by 3 bases and J by 6 bases, with 12 bases left in between. This CDR3 is CASSLVSGFQPQHF. As DNA, the CDR3 is TGTGCCAGCAGTTTGGTGTCAGGGTTTCAGCCCCAGCATTTT.

This clonotype was detected ten times or more. CDR3 coding DNA: TGTGCCAGCAGTCCGGGACGGATTAACACTGAAGCTTTCTTT. Its translation: CASSPGRINTEAFF. The rearrangement links TRBV2 to TRBJ1-1; tentative D call: TRBD1 (5 bases). The germline CDR1 and CDR2 sequences are SNHLY and FYNNEI. Trimming removed 5 bases from V and 2 bases from J, with 12 bases in between. The CDR3 contains 14 residues.

This sequence joins TRBV6-5 and TRBJ2-7, with D possibly called TRBD1 or TRBD2 (5 bases each). Trimming left V 0 bases short and J 3 bases short, with 21 bases between. This CDR3 contains 18 residues. Germline lookup yields CDR1 MNHEY and CDR2 SVGAGI. The CDR3 spells CASSYSSRDGGLVYEQYF. For the CDR3, the DNA is TGTGCCAGCAGTTACTCGAGTCGGGATGGGGGTTTGGTCTACGAGCAGTACTTC.

This clonotype was counted a few times. Possible read error: a much larger clone is one base away. This rearrangement joins TRBV28 to TRBJ1-5; 8 bases are a match to TRBD1. With the DNA end fitting TRBJ2-3 better, the J assignment may be wrong. CDR1 and CDR2 (germline): MDHEN, SYDVKM. CDR3 length: 15 amino acids. The CDR3 is CASTLDRGGGQPQYF. CDR3 coding DNA: TGTGCCAGCACCCTCGACAGGGGCGGAGGGCAGCCCCAGTATTTT.

This chain joins TRBV11-2 and TRBJ2-4; D not resolved. V was trimmed by 5 bases and J by 1 base, leaving 9 bases between them. Germline CDR1 is SGHAT and CDR2 is FQNNGV. The CDR3 is 14 amino acids. The DNA of the CDR3 is TGTGCCAGCAGCCTTAGTGTGGCCAAAAACATTCAGTACTTC. As protein: CASSLSVAKNIQYF.

J is TRBJ2-7 and V is TRBV3-1; D is perhaps TRBD1 or TRBD2 (5 bases each). V was pared by 4 bases and J by 1 base, with 11 bases between. In germline, CDR1 is LGHDT, CDR2 YNNKEL (reference sequence). The CDR3 runs 14 residues. The CDR3 spells CASSPGPGSYEQYF. DNA of the CDR3: TGTGCCAGCAGCCCGGGACCGGGATCCTACGAGCAGTACTTC.